These 28 T cell receptor beta chains share one sample of origin, sequenced in a study of cytomegalovirus exposure and HLA in healthy donors. The study ran its PCR with 60 Vbeta and 13 Jbeta primers. Libraries were prepared by immunoSEQ multiplex PCR; TCRdb keeps only in-frame clonotypes and omits some of them. The sample records 200,000 to 250,000 clones, 79% being singletons. Sequenced material: PBMCs. All receptors derive from a man aged 50-59 years in good health and CMV-seronegative.

The V and J genes are TRBV21-1 and TRBJ2-1; TRBD2, the table's D call, was not compared with the DNA. TRBV21-1 is a pseudogene. There are 18 residues in the CDR3. In nucleotides, the CDR3 is TGTGCCAGCAGCAAATCTGTAGCGGAGGGACCCTCCTACAATGAGCAGTTCTTC. Encoded protein: CASSKSVAEGPSYNEQFF.

The CDR3 bases are TGTGCCAGCAGCTCCAAGCGGGAGGCCCCCTACAATGAGCAGTTCTTC. Translating it yields CASSSKREAPYNEQFF. The rearrangement joins TRBV5-4 to TRBJ2-1; TRBD2 aligns across 9 bases. J lost 2 bases, V lost 3 bases, and 6 bases had no gene match. CDR3 length equals 16 residues. The germline gives CDR1 SGHNT, CDR2 YYREEE (reference sequence).

V gene TRBV4-1 combines with J gene TRBJ2-1, with 8 bases that match TRBD2. V lost 1 base to trimming and J lost 6 bases; unmatched junction nucleotides: 5. Looked up from germline, CDR1 is MGHRA and CDR2 is YSYEKL. This CDR3 comprises 15 residues. This CDR3 reads CASSQALAGPNEQFF. For the CDR3, the DNA is TGCGCCAGCAGCCAAGCTCTAGCGGGCCCCAATGAGCAGTTCTTC.

As DNA, the CDR3 is TGTGCCAGCAGTTTAACAGGACATCTTACCCCGGGACTAGCGGGAGTTCACGAGCAGTACTTC. It yields the protein CASSLTGHLTPGLAGVHEQYF. The chain is built from TRBV27 and TRBJ2-5; the match to TRBD2 covers 14 bases. The DNA end is more similar to TRBJ2-7, so the J call may be wrong. The CDR3 consists of 21 residues. Germline CDR1 is MNHEY and CDR2 is SMNVEV (reference sequence).

The chain has TRBV5-1 and TRBJ2-5; 7 bases map to TRBD2. The CDR3 covers 17 residues. Looked up from germline, CDR1 is SGHRS and CDR2 is YFSETQ. Trimming at V came to 0 bases and at J to 2 bases, leaving 10 bases not matched to a gene. The CDR3 sequence: CASSLGSVGGPQETQYF. CDR3 DNA sequence: TGCGCCAGCAGCTTGGGGTCTGTGGGAGGGCCTCAAGAGACCCAGTACTTC.

V usage is TRBV4-2 and J usage is TRBJ2-5, with 12 bases lining up with TRBD2. The DNA end lines up better with TRBJ2-7; the J call may be wrong. CDR1 is LGHNA, CDR2 YNFKEQ, per germline. This CDR3 has 18 amino acids. This chain's CDR3 is CASSQEPSGRVSSYEQYF. CDR3 DNA sequence: TGTGCCAGCAGCCAAGAGCCTAGCGGGAGGGTAAGCTCCTACGAGCAGTACTTC.

V is TRBV18 and J is TRBJ2-1, with D perhaps matching TRBD1 (6 bases). Germline values: CDR1 KGHSH, CDR2 LQKENI. CDR3 length equals 13 residues. V lost 4 bases and J lost 7, with 11 bases in between. In nucleotides, the CDR3 is TGTGCCAGCTCACTCTTACAGGGTAATGAGCAGTTCTTC. Translated: CASSLLQGNEQFF.

This sequence joins TRBV2 and TRBJ2-3; TRBD1 aligns across 9 bases. The germline gives CDR1 SNHLY, CDR2 FYNNEI. Trimming cost V 6 bases and J 8 bases; bases outside gene matches: 9. The CDR3 sequence is 14 residues long. CDR3 nucleotide sequence: TGTGCCAGCAGAGTCCCGGGACAGGGAGCTACGCAGTATTTT. Encoded protein: CASRVPGQGATQYF. The full variable domain, with the rest looked up from reference TRBV2 and TRBJ2-3, is EPEVTQTPSHQVTQMGQEVILRCVPISNHLYFYWYRQILGQKVEFLVSFYNNEISEKSEIFDDQFSVERPDGSNFTLKIRSTKLEDSAMYFCASRVPGQGATQYFGPGTRLTVL.

The V gene is TRBV6-5, the J gene TRBJ2-1, with D perhaps TRBD2 (6 bases). V shed 10 bases and J shed 14 bases, with 24 bases lying between them. The germline V gene has CDR1 MNHEY and CDR2 SVGAGI. This CDR3 has 13 residues. The CDR3 is CATQGLADKGEFF. As DNA, the CDR3 is TGTGCCACTCAAGGGTTAGCGGATAAGGGAGAGTTCTTC.

The chain uses TRBV6-5 and TRBJ2-7; the match to TRBD1 covers 11 bases. The germline V gene encodes CDR1 MNHEY and CDR2 SVGAGI. Trimming cost V 0 bases and J 4 bases; bases outside gene matches: 2. The CDR3 spans 15 residues. For the CDR3, the DNA is TGTGCCAGCAGTTACTCGGGACAGGGGGATTACGAGCAGTACTTC. Translation: CASSYSGQGDYEQYF.

The V gene is TRBV9, the J gene TRBJ2-5; TRBD1 is a possible D gene (5 bases). The V gene's germline CDR1 is SGDLS and CDR2 YYNGEE. Trimming took off 3 bases at V and 1 base at J, with 13 bases between the two ends. This CDR3 has 15 amino acids. The CDR3 DNA reads TGTGCCAGCAGCGGGACACCCTTTCCCCAAGAGACCCAGTACTTC. Protein product: CASSGTPFPQETQYF.

Only one count was recorded for this clone. CDR3 amino acids: CATSQPGGGGYGYTF. The CDR3 DNA reads TGTGCCACCAGCCAACCTGGGGGGGGCGGCTATGGCTACACCTTC. J is TRBJ1-2 and V is TRBV15; perhaps TRBD1 as D (6 bases). CDR1 and CDR2 (germline): LNHNV, YYDKDF (reference sequence). The CDR3 totals 15 residues. V lost 5 bases, J lost 4 bases, and 17 bases lay in between. The variable domain in full, with the rest retrieved from reference TRBV15 and TRBJ1-2, is DAMVIQNPRYQVTQFGKPVTLSCSQTLNHNVMYWYQQKSSQAPKLLFHYYDKDFNNEADTPDNFQSRRPNTSFCFLDIRSPGLGDTAMYLCATSQPGGGGYGYTFGSGTRLTVV.

This chain joins TRBV19 and TRBJ1-5, with 8 bases matching TRBD1. CDR1 and CDR2 from the germline V gene are LNHDA and SQIVND (reference sequence). CDR3 length equals 16 residues. The V gene end was trimmed by 1 base and the J gene end by 3 bases; junction bases not matched to a gene: 5. CDR3 sequence reads: CASSIGARGLNQPQHF. The CDR3 coding sequence is TGTGCCAGTAGTATAGGGGCCAGGGGGCTCAATCAGCCCCAGCATTTT.

This clone has just one count. The genes are TRBV9 and TRBJ1-5; weak D call: TRBD1 (6 bases). V gave up 2 bases and J gave up 3 bases, with 12 bases separating them. The germline V gene encodes CDR1 SGDLS and CDR2 YYNGEE. This CDR3 is 15 amino acids long. The CDR3 coding sequence is TGTGCCAGCAGCGTGGCAGGGGCGAACAATCAGCCCCAGCATTTT. Translated: CASSVAGANNQPQHF.

The chain is built from TRBV28 and TRBJ1-2, with 9 bases fitting TRBD1. V shed 6 bases, J shed 4 bases, and the junction held 6 bases outside the gene matches. The CDR3 consists of 14 residues. Germline values: CDR1 MDHEN, CDR2 SYDVKM. CDR3 coding DNA: TGTGCCAGCAGGGACAGGGGCCAAACCTATGGCTACACCTTC. As protein: CASRDRGQTYGYTF.

J is TRBJ2-3 and V is TRBV19, with D tentatively TRBD1 (5 bases). Trimming shortened V by 5 bases and J by 1 base, and 13 bases separated the two germline ends. The CDR3 loop spans 15 amino acids. Germline CDR1 LNHDA, CDR2 SQIVND (reference sequence). DNA of the CDR3: TGTGCCAGTAGTTCCTCCTTAGGGGGCACAGATACGCAGTATTTT. Translation gives CASSSSLGGTDTQYF. Full variable domain (outside the CDR3, taken from reference TRBV19 and TRBJ2-3): DGGITQSPKYLFRKEGQNVTLSCEQNLNHDAMYWYRQDPGQGLRLIYYSQIVNDFQKGDIAEGYSVSREKKESFPLTVTSAQKNPTAFYLCASSSSLGGTDTQYFGPGTRLTVL.

The genes are TRBV30 and TRBJ2-3, with 7 bases that match TRBD1. Germline V lookup: CDR1 GTSNPN, CDR2 SVGIG (reference sequence). This CDR3 comprises 14 residues. V trimming: 0 bases; J trimming: 1 base; junction bases outside the gene matches: 1. DNA for the CDR3: TGTGCCTGGAGTGTAACAGGGGGCACAGATACGCAGTATTTT. Its translation is CAWSVTGGTDTQYF.

This chain joins TRBV19 and TRBJ1-2; D remains unclear. From germline, CDR1 is LNHDA and CDR2 SQIVND (reference sequence). This CDR3 has 15 residues. Trimming left V 4 bases short and J 7 bases short, with 19 bases between. The CDR3 nucleotides are TGTGCCAGTAGTACTCTACCGGGAACATCATCTGGCTACACCTTC. Encoded protein: CASSTLPGTSSGYTF.

The chain uses TRBV25-1 and TRBJ2-1; 11 nucleotides align to TRBD2. V was pared by 3 bases and J by 4 bases, with 2 bases of the junction left unmatched. Germline V gene lookup returns CDR1 MGHDK and CDR2 SYGVNS. CDR3 length: 15 residues. The CDR3 loop reads CASSETSGIYNEQFF. The CDR3 DNA reads as TGTGCCAGCAGTGAGACTAGCGGGATTTACAATGAGCAGTTCTTC.

This chain uses TRBV4-1 with TRBJ2-1; 12 nucleotides align to TRBD1. Trimming took 1 base from V and 10 from J; bases not matched to a gene: 5. The CDR3 length is 15 residues. Germline CDR1 is MGHRA and CDR2 is YSYEKL. CDR3 in amino acids: CASSQAGQGAWEQFF. The CDR3 DNA follows: TGCGCCAGCAGCCAAGCGGGACAGGGGGCATGGGAGCAGTTCTTC.

The chain couples TRBV19 to TRBJ2-3; TRBD1 agrees at 7 bases. The J segment lost 2 bases and the V segment lost 6 bases, leaving 8 bases of the junction unmatched. CDR1 is LNHDA, CDR2 SQIVND, per germline (reference sequence). The CDR3 has 15 amino acids. CDR3 in amino acids: CASRSNRGYTDTQYF. In DNA, the CDR3 is TGTGCCAGTAGGAGTAACAGGGGTTACACAGATACGCAGTATTTT.

The chain recombines TRBV28 with TRBJ1-1, with D perhaps matching TRBD1 (5 bases). The CDR3 sequence is 15 residues long. CDR1 is MDHEN and CDR2 is SYDVKM in the germline V gene. Between the trimmed V and J ends, which lost 8 bases and 1 base, there was a span of 17 bases. In DNA form, the CDR3 reads TGTGCCAGCCAAGGTAGGGGTAAGAGGAACACTGAAGCTTTCTTT. Translation: CASQGRGKRNTEAFF.

The chain recombines TRBV19 with TRBJ1-1, with D unclear. Germline CDR1 LNHDA, CDR2 SQIVND (reference sequence). The CDR3 runs 14 residues. Trimming removed 5 bases from V and 4 bases from J, with 14 bases in between. CDR3 amino acids: CASSPAGRVTEAFF. The CDR3 region has the DNA TGTGCCAGTAGTCCCGCGGGGAGAGTCACTGAAGCTTTCTTT.

The chain has TRBV28 and TRBJ2-7, with a tentative D call TRBD2 (7 bases). The length of the CDR3 is 12 residues. Per germline, CDR1 MDHEN and CDR2 SYDVKM. The V gene lost 2 bases and the J gene lost 6 bases, with 8 bases spanning the gap. The CDR3, as DNA: TGTGCCAGCAGTTTAAGGGGGGGCGAGCAGTACTTC. Encoded protein: CASSLRGGEQYF.

J is TRBJ2-7 and V is TRBV11-2; TRBD1 aligns across 7 bases. With 5 bases clipped from V and 5 bases from J, the junction kept 6 bases outside the gene matches. This CDR3 contains 13 residues. Germline V gene data show CDR1 as SGHAT and CDR2 as FQNNGV. CDR3 amino acids: CASSQYTGDEQYF. The DNA for the CDR3 is TGTGCCAGCAGCCAATATACAGGGGACGAGCAGTACTTC. Full variable domain (remainder filled in from reference TRBV11-2 and TRBJ2-7): EAGVAQSPRYKIIEKRQSVAFWCNPISGHATLYWYQQILGQGPKLLIQFQNNGVVDDSQLPKDRFSAERLKGVDSTLKIQPAKLEDSAVYLCASSQYTGDEQYFGPGTRLTVT.

The J gene is TRBJ2-5, the V gene TRBV6-5; D may be TRBD2 (5 bases). This CDR3 is 15 amino acids long. Per the germline V gene, CDR1 is MNHEY and CDR2 is SVGAGI. V dropped 0 bases and J dropped 3 bases, with 11 bases sitting between them. CDR3 nucleotide sequence: TGTGCCAGCAGTTACTCGAGGGCACGAAAAGAGACCCAGTACTTC. This codes for CASSYSRARKETQYF.

CDR3 nucleotides: TGTGCCAGCAGTCAGCCGGGACAGGGGGCCCACGAGCAGTACTTC. Protein: CASSQPGQGAHEQYF. The chain uses TRBV7-2 and TRBJ2-7; 12 bases line up with TRBD1. CDR3 length equals 15 residues. CDR1 SGHTA and CDR2 FQGNSA come from the germline V gene. The V gene end was trimmed by 6 bases and the J gene end by 5 bases; junction bases not matched to a gene: 8.

The gene calls are TRBV12-5 and TRBJ2-2, with D maybe TRBD2 (5 bases). Trimming removed 6 bases from V and 2 bases from J, with 16 bases in between. The CDR3 is 16 amino acids. CDR1 and CDR2 from the germline V gene are LGHNT and FRNRAP. The CDR3: CASGPPWTLNTGELFF. As DNA, the CDR3 is TGTGCTAGTGGACCGCCTTGGACTCTCAACACCGGGGAGCTGTTTTTT.